This is a list of T cell receptor beta chains from one sample in a study of metastatic and nonmetastatic thyroid tumors. TCRdb called clones again from the PCR reads with MiXCR. Counted here are 25,000 to 35,000 clones, over 15% occurring once; the ten biggest clones make up 4.5% to 5.5%. Sequenced material: blood. The receptors here all came from a female donor with papillary thyroid cancer or a benign thyroid nodule (not recorded which). Some clones in this sample may be carry-over from other donors' samples. CDR3s include the opening cysteine and the closing phenylalanine or tryptophan. A D gene is named only where the DNA matches it firmly. Where a row states a size, it is once, few, many or the class of an expanded clone; other rows omit it.

>14|TRBV7-3|TRBJ2-7|.|many
TGTGCCAGCAGCCAACAGGCGGGCCCCTACGAGCAGTACTTC
CASSQQAGPYEQYF
>14|TRBV2|TRBJ2-3|TRBD2|.
TGTGCCATGTTAGCGGGCGCTAGCACAGATACGCAGTATTTT
CAMLAGASTDTQYF
>15|TRBV20-1|TRBJ2-5|TRBD2|.
TGCAGTGCTAGAGATTGGCGGGAGGGGGAGGAGACAAGGTACTTC
CSARDWREGEETRYF
>15|TRBV13|TRBJ2-2|.|many
TGTGCCAGCAGCTTAGGGAATAGGGTCTCCGGGGAGCTGTTTTTT
CASSLGNRVSGELFF
>13|TRBV10-3|TRBJ1-3|TRBD1|many
TGTGCCATCACCGACAGGGCCGCGAACACCATATATTTT
CAITDRAANTIYF
>12|TRBV11-2|TRBJ2-7|.|many
TGTGCCAGCAGCTTAGGTGCGACTAGGCAGTACTTC
CASSLGATRQYF
>14|TRBV30|TRBJ1-6|TRBD1|many
TGTGCCTGGAGTGAGGGACAGGGCTTCTCACCCCTCCACTTT
CAWSEGQGFSPLHF
>13|TRBV5-8|TRBJ2-7|.|many
TGTGCCAGCAGCTTGGACTCCGGAACCGAGCAGTACTTC
CASSLDSGTEQYF
>15|TRBV4-1|TRBJ2-5|TRBD1|many
TGCGCCAGCAGTCTCGATGGGGCAGGGGGAGAGACCCAGTACTTC
CASSLDGAGGETQYF
>15|TRBV12-3/TRBV12-4|TRBJ2-7|.|medium-sized
TGTGCCAGCAGTTTGGGCAGGGTTTCCTCCTACGAGCAGTACTTC
CASSLGRVSSYEQYF
>14|TRBV5-1|TRBJ2-3|.|.
TGCGCCAGCAGCTTGACTTGGGGGGTCGATACGCAGTATTTT
CASSLTWGVDTQYF
>16|TRBV5-4|TRBJ1-2|.|.
TGTTCCAGCGGCTTGGCGGGGGACACACAAAACTATGGCTACACCTTC
CSSGLAGDTQNYGYTF
>14|TRBV5-4|TRBJ2-7|.|.
TGTGCCAGCAGCTTTGCGGACCATAGGGTCGAGCAGTACTTC
CASSFADHRVEQYF
>15|TRBV28|TRBJ1-3|.|.
TGTGCCAGAAGTTCGGTGGCCCGCAAGGGAAACACCATATATTTT
CARSSVARKGNTIYF
>13|TRBV27|TRBJ2-7|.|many
TGTGCCAGCAGTTTAGGCAGGACCTACGAGCAGTACTTC
CASSLGRTYEQYF
>15|TRBV9|TRBJ2-3|.|once
TGTGCCAGCAGCGTAGTCGGTAACCCTCTTGATACGCAGTATTTT
CASSVVGNPLDTQYF
>15|TRBV27|TRBJ2-5|.|.
TGTGCCAGCAGCCGCGGGGCGTACCCGGGAGAGACCCAGTACTTC
CASSRGAYPGETQYF
>11|TRBV24-1|TRBJ2-7|.|many
TGTGCCACCGAAAGCGGTTACGAGCAGTACTTC
CATESGYEQYF
>13|TRBV3-1|TRBJ2-2|.|many
TGTGCCAGCAGCCAGACCACCACCGGGGAGCTGTTTTTT
CASSQTTTGELFF
>18|TRBV6-1|TRBJ2-2|.|.
TGTGCCAGCAGTGAACAATTACTAGCTGGGGTAGGGACCGGGGAGCTGTTTTTT
CASSEQLLAGVGTGELFF
>17|TRBV9|TRBJ2-1|TRBD2|many
TGTGCCAGCAGCCCCTCCCCTCTGGGGACTAGGCCCCATGAGCAGTTCTTC
CASSPSPLGTRPHEQFF
>17|TRBV12-3/TRBV12-4|TRBJ1-6|TRBD1|.
TGTGCCAGCAGATCGACAGGGGCCAGCTCCTATAATTCACCCCTCCACTTT
CASRSTGASSYNSPLHF
>16|TRBV11-1|TRBJ2-2|TRBD2|many
TGTGCCAGCAGCTTTCTAGCGGGAGAGGCTGGCGGGGAGCTGTTTTTT
CASSFLAGEAGGELFF
>14|TRBV5-1|TRBJ1-1|.|.
TGCGCCAGCAGCTCGGATGGGATGAACACTGAAGCTTTCTTT
CASSSDGMNTEAFF
>14|TRBV28|TRBJ1-3|.|many
TGTGCCAGCAGTTCCCCCGGACAAGGAAACACCATATATTTT
CASSSPGQGNTIYF
>14|TRBV11-2|TRBJ1-6|.|many
TGTGCCAGCAGCTGGTCCTCCTATAATTCACCCCTCCACTTT
CASSWSSYNSPLHF
>15|TRBV4-1|TRBJ2-7|TRBD2|many
TGCGCCAGCAGCCTTATTGAGCGGGACCTCCACGAGCAGTACTTC
CASSLIERDLHEQYF
>14|TRBV18|TRBJ2-7|TRBD1|.
TGTGCCAGCGGGCAAGGACAGGGCTCCTACGAGCAGTACTTC
CASGQGQGSYEQYF
>14|TRBV3-1|TRBJ1-1|.|many
TGTGCCAGCAGCCAAGGATCCTGGGGCACTGAAGCTTTCTTT
CASSQGSWGTEAFF
>15|TRBV19|TRBJ1-5|.|few
TGTGCCAGTACCCAGACAGGCATAGCTAATCAGCCCCAGCATTTT
CASTQTGIANQPQHF
>15|TRBV19|TRBJ2-7|.|many
TGTGCCAGTAGTATGGGCGGGACAGTTCCTCGCGAGCAGTACTTC
CASSMGGTVPREQYF
>17|TRBV19|TRBJ1-2|.|many
TGTGCCAGTAGTTTAATAACCAGGGGAGGAACGAACTATGGCTACACCTTC
CASSLITRGGTNYGYTF
>16|TRBV20-1|TRBJ2-5|TRBD2|many
TGCAGTGCTAGAAGGGGCAGCCTAGCGGGAGGAGAGACCCAGTACTTC
CSARRGSLAGGETQYF
>12|TRBV29-1|TRBJ2-3|.|many
TGCAGCGTTGAGCAGGCCACAGATACGCAGTATTTT
CSVEQATDTQYF
>15|TRBV5-1|TRBJ1-1|TRBD1|many
TGCGCCAGCAGCTGGGGTGACAGGGAAGACACTGAAGCTTTCTTT
CASSWGDREDTEAFF
>17|TRBV18|TRBJ2-7|TRBD2|many
TGTGCCAGCTCACCGGGACTAGCGGGAAAGATCTCCTACGAGCAGTACTTC
CASSPGLAGKISYEQYF
>12|TRBV7-3|TRBJ2-3|.|.
TGTGCTAGCAGCTCGGTTGCAGATACGCAGTATTTT
CASSSVADTQYF
>14|TRBV6-4|TRBJ1-1|.|few
TGTGCCAGCAGTGACCTACCGTGGAACACTGAGGCTTTCTTT
CASSDLPWNTEAFF
>16|TRBV6-2/TRBV6-3|TRBJ2-2|TRBD2|medium-sized
TGTGCCAGCAGTTCCCTAGCGGGAGTTCCAGCCGGGGAGCTGTTTTTT
CASSSLAGVPAGELFF
>14|TRBV6-2/TRBV6-3|TRBJ2-7|TRBD2|.
TGTGACCGCATCGGACTAGCGGGGGACTACGAGCAGTACTTC
CDRIGLAGDYEQYF
>16|TRBV4-2|TRBJ1-4|.|many
TGTGCCAGCAGCCAAGCTATGGGCAGCACAAATGAAAAACTGTTTTTT
CASSQAMGSTNEKLFF
>13|TRBV20-1|TRBJ1-5|.|.
TGCAGTGCTAGACAGGCGCCTAATCAGCCCCAGCATTTT
CSARQAPNQPQHF
>14|TRBV30|TRBJ1-4|.|many
TGTGCCTGGAACGGGGCAGAAGGAAATGAAAAACTGTTTTTT
CAWNGAEGNEKLFF
>14|TRBV11-2|TRBJ2-2|.|many
TGTGCCAGCACTCCGACCCAGGTCACCGGGGAGCTGTTTTTT
CASTPTQVTGELFF
>15|TRBV28|TRBJ2-7|.|.
TGTGCCAGCAGGTTCGATTGTGGTGGTCGGGACGAGCAGTACTTC
CASRFDCGGRDEQYF
>17|TRBV19|TRBJ2-5|TRBD2|many
TGTGCCAGTAGTGCCTCCCTCTTCGGGAGGGAACAAGAGACCCAGTACTTC
CASSASLFGREQETQYF
>14|TRBV18|TRBJ2-1|TRBD1|many
TGTGCCAGCTCACCCCGGGACAGAGACAATGAGCAGTTCTTC
CASSPRDRDNEQFF
>15|TRBV27|TRBJ2-1|.|many
TGTGCCAGCAGTTTACGGATTAGCTCCTACAATGAGCAGTTCTTC
CASSLRISSYNEQFF
>15|TRBV28|TRBJ2-2|.|many
TGTGCCGCCAAGATGGGGGGATCGGACACCGGGGAGCTGTTTTTT
CAAKMGGSDTGELFF
>14|TRBV6-1|TRBJ1-1|.|many
TGTGCCAGCAGGGAGGGGGGATTGAACACTGAAGCTTTCTTT
CASREGGLNTEAFF
>13|TRBV7-3|TRBJ1-5|.|many
TGTGCCAGCAGCTTAGACCGCAATCAGCCCCAGCATTTT
CASSLDRNQPQHF
>13|TRBV7-3|TRBJ1-1|.|many
TGTGCCAGCAGCTCGACAGTTAACACTGAAGCTTTCTTT
CASSSTVNTEAFF
>15|TRBV11-2|TRBJ2-3|TRBD2|many
TGTGCCAGCAGCCCCCGACTAGCGGGAGCATATACGCAGTATTTT
CASSPRLAGAYTQYF
>15|TRBV27|TRBJ1-2|.|.
.
CAISLRPGTYYGCTF
>18|TRBV7-6|TRBJ2-1|.|.
TGTGCCAGCAGCCTACCAGCGTGGGGTCCCTTCTCCTACAATGAGCAGTTCTTC
CASSLPAWGPFSYNEQFF